Following are 31 T cell receptor beta chains from one sample sequenced in a study of T cell repertoires in ileal Crohn's disease. Generated by immunoSEQ multiplex PCR, the TCRdb table keeps only in-frame clones and is missing some. Here the sample spans 12,000 or so clones, roughly 71% being singletons. The time point: neoterminal ileum biopsy at postoperative endoscopy, about 6 months after surgery. Sequenced sample: ileal tissue. The receptors derive from an adult with Crohn's disease.

The rearrangement joins TRBV28 to TRBJ2-6, with 7 bases that match TRBD1. Germline V gives CDR1 MDHEN, CDR2 SYDVKM. With 5 bases clipped from V and 2 bases from J, the junction kept 3 bases outside the gene matches. The CDR3 totals 15 residues. CDR3 loop: CASSVDRAGANVLTF. In DNA, the CDR3 is TGTGCCAGCAGTGTCGACAGGGCTGGGGCCAACGTCCTGACTTTC.

This rearrangement joins TRBV5-4 to TRBJ2-7, with D unclear. The CDR3 runs to 13 residues. The V end lost 1 base, the J end lost 2 bases, and 7 bases lay between the germline ends. Germline V lookup: CDR1 SGHNT, CDR2 YYREEE (reference sequence). The CDR3 coding sequence is TGTGCCAGCAGCTTGCCGCAGGCCTACGAGCAGTACTTC. The encoded protein is CASSLPQAYEQYF.

CDR3 loop: CATSPAGVGPANTEAFF. CDR3 in DNA: TGTGCCACCAGCCCTGCAGGCGTCGGACCGGCGAACACTGAAGCTTTCTTT. The chain recombines TRBV15 with TRBJ1-1, with D hard to call. Germline values: CDR1 LNHNV, CDR2 YYDKDF (reference sequence). There are 17 residues in the CDR3. V was cut by 5 bases and J by 1 base, with 20 bases left in between.

The chain has TRBV5-1 and TRBJ2-3, with 7 positions matching TRBD2. The trim removed 4 bases at V and 4 bases at J, leaving 12 bases unmatched. The CDR3 has 16 residues. CDR1 SGHRS and CDR2 YFSETQ come from the germline V gene. CDR3 DNA: TGCGCCAGCAGCCCCTACGGGGGAGCGGGGTCAGATACGCAGTATTTT. This gives the protein CASSPYGGAGSDTQYF.

This sequence joins TRBV5-4 and TRBJ1-2; a possible D gene is TRBD1 (6 bases). Germline CDR1 and CDR2: SGHNT and YYREEE (reference sequence). The CDR3 runs 16 residues. V lost 3 bases, J lost 3 bases, and 18 bases lay in between. CDR3 in DNA: TGTGCCAGCAGCTCTTCCAGCAGGGGCCCCTACTATGGCTACACCTTC. Residues: CASSSSSRGPYYGYTF.

Within the sample, this clone is large (0.1 to 1%). The V call is TRBV4-1, the J call TRBJ1-3; no reliable D call. In germline, CDR1 is MGHRA, CDR2 YSYEKL. V lost 1 base and J 0 bases, leaving 7 bases between the germline ends. CDR3 length equals 15 residues. The CDR3 reads CASSQAPGSGNTIYF. The CDR3, as DNA: TGCGCCAGCAGCCAAGCCCCAGGCTCTGGAAACACCATATATTTT.

This chain uses TRBV6-1 with TRBJ1-1, with D unresolved. Germline CDR1 and CDR2: MNHNS and SASEGT. There are 13 residues in the CDR3. Trimming shortened V by 7 bases and J by 4 bases, and 13 bases separated the two germline ends. The DNA of the CDR3 is TGTGCCAGCACCCCGGAAGAGGGCACTGAAGCTTTCTTT. Translated: CASTPEEGTEAFF.

V usage is TRBV6-6 and J usage is TRBJ1-1, with 7 bases identical to TRBD1. V dropped 5 bases and J dropped 8; count of bases not matched to a gene: 8. The CDR3 covers 13 residues. CDR1 is MNHNY and CDR2 is SVGAGI in the germline V gene (reference sequence). CDR3 sequence: CASSVTGEREAFF. The CDR3 DNA is TGTGCCAGCAGTGTAACAGGGGAAAGGGAAGCTTTCTTT.

This sequence joins TRBV19 and TRBJ1-5, with D hard to call. CDR1 is LNHDA, CDR2 SQIVND, per germline (reference sequence). The length of the CDR3 is 14 residues. Trimming left V 2 bases short and J 4 bases short, with 9 bases between. Here the CDR3 DNA reads TGTGCCAGTAGTATACTCCCGCATAATCAGCCCCAGCATTTT. It yields the protein CASSILPHNQPQHF.

The chain uses TRBV9 and TRBJ1-2, with a weak D call TRBD1 (5 bases). There are 16 residues in the CDR3. From germline, CDR1 is SGDLS and CDR2 YYNGEE. Trimming stripped 3 bases from V and 4 bases from J, with 19 bases between. The CDR3: CASSAHKRSGGYGYTF. CDR3 nucleotide sequence: TGTGCCAGCAGCGCGCATAAGCGGTCGGGGGGCTATGGCTACACCTTC. The full variable domain, in which reference TRBV9 and TRBJ1-2 provide the parts outside the CDR3, is DSGVTQTPKHLITATGQRVTLRCSPRSGDLSVYWYQQSLDQGLQFLIQYYNGEERAKGNILERFSAQQFPDLHSELNLSSLELGDSALYFCASSAHKRSGGYGYTFGSGTRLTVV.

This chain uses TRBV29-1 with TRBJ2-7; 10 nucleotides align to TRBD1. Losses at the gene ends were 4 bases for V and 4 bases for J; bases not matched to a gene: 4. CDR1 is SQVTM and CDR2 is ANQGSEA in the germline V gene. CDR3 length: 13 amino acids. The DNA of the CDR3 is TGCAGCGTTGGGCGGACAGGGGGTTACGAGCAGTACTTC. It codes for CSVGRTGGYEQYF.

This clone was observed a few times. The V and J genes are TRBV19 and TRBJ1-5; possibly TRBD1 for D (5 bases). In germline, CDR1 is LNHDA, CDR2 SQIVND (reference sequence). V lost 4 bases, J lost 4 bases, and 8 bases lay in between. There are 13 residues in the CDR3. CDR3 nucleotide sequence: TGTGCCAGTAGTAGGGGACCTAATCAGCCCCAGCATTTT. Translation gives CASSRGPNQPQHF. Based on the CDR3 plus reference TRBV19 and TRBJ1-5, the full variable domain is DGGITQSPKYLFRKEGQNVTLSCEQNLNHDAMYWYRQDPGQGLRLIYYSQIVNDFQKGDIAEGYSVSREKKESFPLTVTSAQKNPTAFYLCASSRGPNQPQHFGDGTRLSIL.

The rearrangement links TRBV5-1 to TRBJ2-3; TRBD1 agrees at 8 bases. The germline CDR1 and CDR2 sequences are SGHRS and YFSETQ. The CDR3 extends over 16 amino acids. The V gene end was trimmed by 6 bases and the J gene end by 0 bases; junction bases not matched to a gene: 9. In nucleotides, the CDR3 is TGCGCCAGCACTATTCAGGGGGCGACTAGCACAGATACGCAGTATTTT. This sequence encodes CASTIQGATSTDTQYF.

This clone was counted a few times. The gene calls are TRBV18 and TRBJ1-3; tentative D call: TRBD1 (5 bases). Trimming left V 3 bases short and J 4 bases short, with 10 bases between. Germline V gives CDR1 KGHSH, CDR2 LQKENI. There are 14 residues in the CDR3. CDR3 sequence reads: CASSPLQAGNTIYF. CDR3 DNA sequence: TGTGCCAGCTCACCCCTACAGGCAGGAAACACCATATATTTT.

V and J are TRBV27 and TRBJ1-5; D gene ambiguous. The CDR3 is 13 residues long. Germline V gives CDR1 MNHEY, CDR2 SMNVEV (reference sequence). V lost 5 bases, J lost 5 bases, and 10 bases lay in between. The CDR3 DNA is TGTGCCAGCAGTCTTCGGTACCATCAGCCCCAGCATTTT. Protein: CASSLRYHQPQHF.

This clone was seen a handful of times. The chain uses TRBV18 and TRBJ1-2, with TRBD1 matching over 7 bases. Germline-derived CDR1 and CDR2 are KGHSH and LQKENI. This CDR3 is 14 amino acids long. Trimming took 5 bases from V and 4 from J; bases not matched to a gene: 7. Here the CDR3 reads CASSEESGGYGYTF. The CDR3 DNA sequence: TGTGCCAGCTCAGAAGAGTCAGGGGGCTATGGCTACACCTTC. The full variable domain, with the rest looked up from reference TRBV18 and TRBJ1-2, is NAGVMQNPRHLVRRRGQEARLRCSPMKGHSHVYWYRQLPEEGLKFMVYLQKENIIDESGMPKERFSAEFPKEGPSILRIQQVVRGDSAAYFCASSEESGGYGYTFGSGTRLTVV.

V and J are TRBV7-8 and TRBJ2-1; 7 bases align to TRBD1. Germline V gives CDR1 SGHVS, CDR2 FQNEAQ. This CDR3 is built from 15 residues. Trimming cost V 5 bases and J 5 bases; bases outside gene matches: 9. Here the CDR3 reads CASSPVTGVHNEQFF. The CDR3 coding sequence is TGTGCCAGCAGCCCAGTTACAGGGGTCCACAATGAGCAGTTCTTC.

The V call is TRBV5-1, the J call TRBJ1-6, with 8 bases fitting TRBD1. Germline loops: CDR1 SGHRS, CDR2 YFSETQ. CDR3 length: 15 residues. V shed 0 bases and J 5 bases; nucleotides not matched to a gene: 1. In DNA, the CDR3 is TGCGCCAGCAGCTTGGACAGGGGGGATAATTCACCCCTCCACTTT. Its protein is CASSLDRGDNSPLHF.

Only a few counts were recorded for this clone. CDR3 amino acids: CASSLIPDLTEAFF. Written as DNA, the CDR3 is TGTGCCAGCAGCTTAATCCCTGACTTGACTGAAGCTTTCTTT. J is TRBJ1-1 and V is TRBV7-3; no reliable D call. CDR1 and CDR2 (germline): SGHTA, FQGTGA. Trimming removed 1 base from V and 5 bases from J, with 11 bases in between. This CDR3 spans 14 amino acids.

The CDR3 reads CASSKGGGAGDTQYF. The CDR3 DNA follows: TGTGCCAGCTCTAAGGGCGGGGGGGCCGGAGATACGCAGTATTTT. The chain employs TRBV5-4 and TRBJ2-3, with 9 bases matching TRBD2. Germline values: CDR1 SGHNT, CDR2 YYREEE (reference sequence). The CDR3 covers 15 residues. V lost 7 bases to trimming and J lost 5 bases; unmatched junction nucleotides: 11.

The V gene is TRBV2, the J gene TRBJ2-7, with a weak D call TRBD2 (6 bases). Germline V lookup: CDR1 SNHLY, CDR2 FYNNEI. Trimming removed 9 bases from V and 2 bases from J, with 11 bases in between. There are 12 residues in the CDR3. The CDR3 nucleotides read TGTGCCAGTCGAAGACTAGCCTACGAGCAGTACTTC. Its protein product is CASRRLAYEQYF.

This clone was observed a handful of times. The chain employs TRBV5-4 and TRBJ2-3; D is unclear. This CDR3 spans 12 amino acids. In germline, CDR1 is SGHNT, CDR2 YYREEE (reference sequence). Trimming cost V 4 bases and J 4 bases, with 7 bases left between them. Here the CDR3 DNA reads TGTGCCAGCAGCCAGCAGTCAGATACGCAGTATTTT. Translation: CASSQQSDTQYF.

The rearrangement uses TRBV5-1 and TRBJ1-2, with D maybe TRBD1 (6 bases). The germline CDR1 and CDR2 sequences are SGHRS and YFSETQ. CDR3 length equals 15 residues. With 0 bases removed from V and 7 bases from J, the gap between germline ends came to 16 bases. As DNA, the CDR3 is TGCGCCAGCAGCTTGGCGGGCTTCCCCAGGGGTGGCTACACCTTC. This encodes CASSLAGFPRGGYTF.

The rearrangement uses TRBV18 and TRBJ1-1; D remains ambiguous. This CDR3 comprises 11 residues. The ends were cut back, 5 bases at V and 7 bases at J, with 8 bases in the middle. Germline loops: CDR1 KGHSH, CDR2 LQKENI. CDR3 sequence: CASSSEYEAFF. CDR3 coding DNA: TGTGCCAGCTCATCCGAATATGAAGCTTTCTTT.

This clone was seen once. The chain couples TRBV7-6 to TRBJ1-5; a weak D match, TRBD1 (5 bases). The CDR3 covers 13 residues. Trimming took 5 bases from V and 4 from J, leaving 9 bases between them. Germline V gene data show CDR1 as SGHVS and CDR2 as FNYEAQ. DNA for the CDR3: TGTGCCAGCAGCCCGAACAGGAATCAGCCCCAGCATTTT. Translating it yields CASSPNRNQPQHF.

The gene calls are TRBV11-3 and TRBJ2-3; 11 nucleotides agree with TRBD1. The CDR3 is 17 residues long. CDR1 is SGHNT, CDR2 YENEEA, per germline. V was pared by 4 bases and J by 6 bases, with 12 bases of the junction left unmatched. The CDR3 sequence: CASSSSRTGGIGDTQYF. CDR3 in DNA: TGTGCCAGCAGCTCTTCTCGGACAGGGGGCATCGGGGATACGCAGTATTTT.

By share, this clone ranks as large. The chain is built from TRBV28 and TRBJ2-1, with 10 bases matching TRBD2. Germline loops: CDR1 MDHEN, CDR2 SYDVKM. V lost 6 bases to trimming and J lost 6 bases; unmatched junction nucleotides: 11. The CDR3 runs to 16 residues. The CDR3 loop reads CASSSSGLAVPNEQFF. CDR3 coding DNA: TGTGCCAGCAGCTCCTCCGGACTAGCGGTTCCCAATGAGCAGTTCTTC.

The genes are TRBV25-1 and TRBJ2-7; D call uncertain. Germline V lookup: CDR1 MGHDK, CDR2 SYGVNS. The CDR3 totals 15 residues. V was cut by 6 bases and J by 2 bases, with 17 bases left in between. The CDR3 reads CASSSRHPKPYEQYF. CDR3 sequence (DNA): TGTGCCAGCAGCTCTCGACACCCTAAACCCTACGAGCAGTACTTC.

The V call is TRBV2, the J call TRBJ2-1; D uncertain. Trimming removed 8 bases at V and 6 bases at J, with 11 bases between. Germline CDR1 is SNHLY and CDR2 is FYNNEI. The CDR3 length is 12 residues. The CDR3 loop is CASFIQVNEQFF. The CDR3 DNA reads as TGTGCCAGCTTTATCCAGGTCAATGAGCAGTTCTTC.

This clone was recorded once. This chain uses TRBV11-3 with TRBJ1-1; D is unclear. V was trimmed by 5 bases and J by 1 base, leaving 8 bases between them. Germline V gives CDR1 SGHNT, CDR2 YENEEA. CDR3 length: 13 amino acids. DNA of the CDR3: TGTGCCAGCAGCCCCCGCAGGAACACTGAAGCTTTCTTT. This translates into CASSPRRNTEAFF.

The CDR3 loop reads CASSVIGGNIQYF. CDR3 in DNA: TGTGCCAGCAGTGTTATAGGGGGGAACATTCAGTACTTC. The genes are TRBV6-6 and TRBJ2-4; D tentatively fits TRBD1 or TRBD2 (6 bases each). Germline loops: CDR1 MNHNY, CDR2 SVGAGI (reference sequence). V gave up 5 bases and J gave up 7 bases, with 12 bases separating them. The CDR3 is 13 amino acids.